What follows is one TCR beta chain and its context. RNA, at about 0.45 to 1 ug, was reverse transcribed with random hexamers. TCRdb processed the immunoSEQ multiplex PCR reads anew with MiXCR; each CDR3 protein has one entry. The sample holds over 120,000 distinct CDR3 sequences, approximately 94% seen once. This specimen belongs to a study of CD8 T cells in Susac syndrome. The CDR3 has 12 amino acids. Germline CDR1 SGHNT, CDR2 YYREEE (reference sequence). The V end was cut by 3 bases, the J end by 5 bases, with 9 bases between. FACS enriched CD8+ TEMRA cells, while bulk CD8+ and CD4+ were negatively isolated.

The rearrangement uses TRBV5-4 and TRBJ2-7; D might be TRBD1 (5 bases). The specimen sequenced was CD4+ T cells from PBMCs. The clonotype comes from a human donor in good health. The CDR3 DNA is TGTGCCAGCAGCTCCAGGGCCCACGAGCAGTACTTC. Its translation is CASSSRAHEQYF.